This TCR beta chain was identified in a study of cytomegalovirus exposure and HLA in healthy donors. Use of 60 Vbeta and 13 Jbeta primers characterized the PCR. Assay used: immunoSEQ multiplex PCR; TCRdb lists only in-frame clones, some missing. The sample shows some 200,000 clones, 75% to 90% of them seen only once. The germline gives CDR1 SNHLY, CDR2 FYNNEI. CDR3 length: 11 residues. V lost 6 bases, J lost 7 bases, and 10 bases lay in between. The receptor was isolated from a man aged 40-50 years in good health and CMV-seropositive. The genes are TRBV2 and TRBJ2-7; weak D call: TRBD2 (5 bases). Sequenced material: PBMCs. CDR3 nucleotides: TGTGCCAGCAGCCCGGGATGGGAGCAGTACTTC. The encoded protein is CASSPGWEQYF.